This T cell receptor beta chain was sequenced during a study of cytomegalovirus exposure and HLA in healthy donors. The CDR3 is made up of 13 amino acids. Germline CDR1 and CDR2: SNHLY and FYNNEI. Trimming removed 7 bases from V and 3 bases from J, with 13 bases in between. Both 60 Vbeta primers and 13 Jbeta primers went into the PCR. Repertoires were generated with immunoSEQ multiplex PCR, while TCRdb's copy carries only in-frame clones and drops some. The sample has about 76,000 clones; around 79% are singletons. Overall study findings and caveats: Sequencing probably produced one cluster of sequence variants that were highly shared.

This clone showed up just a few times. Its antigen is not known. The sequenced sample consisted of PBMCs. This receptor was identified in a man in his thirties or forties in good health and CMV-seronegative. V and J are TRBV2 and TRBJ2-7, with a possible D match to TRBD2 (7 bases). The CDR3: CASTDGGLYEQYF. Written as DNA, the CDR3 is TGTGCCAGCACCGACGGGGGGCTCTACGAGCAGTACTTC.